What follows are 18 T cell receptor beta chains derived from one specimen sequenced in a study of T cell repertoires in cytomegalovirus infection (dated by TCRdb to the late 2010s). The instrument was an Illumina HiSeq 1500. In-frame beta chains were kept once TCRdb had trimmed the public reads at Q25 with fastp and called clones with MiXCR. Every CDR3 protein is listed once, alongside the most common genes and DNA of its rows. For this sample the table gives nearly 700,000 distinct CDR3 sequences, of which 33% were detected only once. In total, the top ten clones hold roughly 18% of the sample. The label giving this sample's treatment or condition can be read as: in vitro stimulation with specific CMV peptide epitopes to enrich CMV-specific T cells. These TCRs' antigens remain unknown. The material was cultured PBMCs, obtained from culture after CMV antigen stimulation. The receptor set was obtained from a human donor in good health (CMV status not recorded). Some clones in this sample may be carry-over from other donors' samples.

This clonotype was counted a few times. The rearrangement joins TRBV7-2 to TRBJ2-2; weak D call: TRBD1 (6 bases). The CDR3 has 16 residues. Germline loops: CDR1 SGHTA, CDR2 FQGNSA. V was trimmed by 5 bases and J by 3 bases, leaving 16 bases between them. CDR3 in DNA: TGTGCCAGCAGCCCGCGACCACAGGGTGACACCGGGGAGCTGTTTTTT. It translates to CASSPRPQGDTGELFF.

The chain is built from TRBV27 and TRBJ2-7, with TRBD2 matching 8 bases. V was clipped by 3 bases and J by 3 bases; unmatched bases: 10. This CDR3 region has 16 residues. Looked up from germline, CDR1 is MNHEY and CDR2 is SMNVEV (reference sequence). The CDR3 nucleotides read TGTGCCAGCAGTTTGTCGCCCGGGACTAGTGTCTACGAGCAGTACTTC. Protein sequence: CASSLSPGTSVYEQYF.

In its sample, this clonotype was seen many times. The chain has TRBV19 and TRBJ2-7, with 8 bases fitting TRBD2. Germline CDR1 LNHDA, CDR2 SQIVND (reference sequence). The junction had 6 bases not matched to a gene; V was cut back by 3 bases and J by 2 bases. The CDR3 has 15 amino acids. The CDR3 sequence is CASSITSGNTYEQYF. For the CDR3, the DNA is TGTGCCAGTAGTATCACTAGCGGCAACACCTACGAGCAGTACTTC.

V is TRBV6-2 or TRBV6-3 and J is TRBJ2-3; the match to TRBD2 covers 7 bases. The CDR3 spans 15 residues. Losses at the gene ends were 6 bases for V and 2 bases for J; bases not matched to a gene: 8. Germline CDR1 reads MNHEY; CDR2 reads SVGEGT. The chain's CDR3 is CASRPSGEFTDTQYF. CDR3 coding DNA: TGTGCCAGCAGGCCGAGCGGGGAGTTCACAGATACGCAGTATTTT.

J is TRBJ1-1 and V is TRBV18; tentative D call: TRBD1 (6 bases). This CDR3 contains 15 residues. CDR1 is KGHSH, CDR2 LQKENI, per germline. V gave up 1 base and J gave up 2 bases, with 11 bases separating them. This CDR3 is CASSPLTGANTEAFF. The CDR3 DNA is TGTGCCAGCTCACCACTCACGGGGGCAAACACTGAAGCTTTCTTT.

In this sample, this clonotype turned up a few times. The chain carries TRBV29-1 and TRBJ2-7; possible D gene TRBD2, 5 bases. The CDR3 covers 12 residues. V was cut by 7 bases and J by 3 bases, with 13 bases left in between. Germline assignment: CDR1 SQVTM and CDR2 ANQGSEA. Here the CDR3 reads CSAGNGIYEQYF. The CDR3 nucleotides read TGCAGCGCGGGGAATGGGATCTACGAGCAGTACTTC.

This clonotype was found a few times. The chain links TRBV2 to TRBJ2-7; perhaps TRBD2 as D (5 bases). In germline, CDR1 is SNHLY, CDR2 FYNNEI. CDR3 length: 14 amino acids. The germline V and J ends were trimmed by 4 bases and 4 bases, with 14 bases remaining between them. The CDR3 reads CASSAGSGYYEQYF. The CDR3 nucleotides read TGTGCCAGCAGTGCCGGATCGGGGTATTACGAGCAGTACTTC.

The table lists this clonotype with a few counts. The V gene is TRBV10-3, the J gene TRBJ1-2; D not resolved. The V end lost 2 bases, the J end lost 2 bases, and 9 bases lay between the germline ends. Per the germline V gene, CDR1 is ENHRY and CDR2 is SYGVKD. The CDR3 has 14 amino acids. CDR3 sequence reads: CAISEVRLNYGYTF. CDR3 nucleotides: TGTGCCATCAGTGAGGTCCGCCTAAACTATGGCTACACCTTC.

The chain employs TRBV12-3 or TRBV12-4 and TRBJ1-5; possible D gene TRBD1, 5 bases. This CDR3 contains 19 residues. Trimming removed 2 bases at V and 1 base at J, with 21 bases between. For the CDR3, the DNA is TGTGCCAGCAGTTTAACGTCTTCGGTTTCAGGGTTCAGCAATCAGCCCCAGCATTTT. Translating it yields CASSLTSSVSGFSNQPQHF.

This sequence joins TRBV7-2 and TRBJ1-1, with D unresolved. CDR1 is SGHTA, CDR2 FQGNSA, per germline. This CDR3 is 11 amino acids long. The ends were cut back, 8 bases at V and 7 bases at J, with 11 bases in the middle. In DNA, the CDR3 is TGTGCCAGCTCCCAAGGCAATGAAGCTTTCTTT. As protein: CASSQGNEAFF.

The chain employs TRBV14 and TRBJ2-3; D gene ambiguous. The CDR3 loop spans 16 amino acids. The V and J ends lost 0 bases and 3 bases respectively, with 13 bases between them. The germline V gene has CDR1 SGHDN and CDR2 FVKESK. The CDR3 DNA reads as TGTGCCAGCAGCCAAGATGGGCACCCAAGGACAGATACGCAGTATTTT. It specifies CASSQDGHPRTDTQYF.

This clonotype was recorded a few times. The chain carries TRBV7-8 and TRBJ2-3, with a tentative D call TRBD2 (6 bases). Germline lookup yields CDR1 SGHVS and CDR2 FQNEAQ. Trimming shortened V by 5 bases and J by 6 bases, and 12 bases separated the two germline ends. The CDR3 extends over 13 amino acids. Written as DNA, the CDR3 is TGTGCCAGCAGCCCCCGGGCGGGGGATACGCAGTATTTT. This encodes CASSPRAGDTQYF.

This clonotype showed up just a few times. This chain uses TRBV10-3 with TRBJ2-3, with 7 bases identical to TRBD2. This CDR3 has 14 residues. Germline V gives CDR1 ENHRY, CDR2 SYGVKD. V lost 11 bases to trimming and J lost 2 bases; unmatched junction nucleotides: 10. CDR3 sequence (DNA): TGTGCCGCACACGGGACTATCGACACAGATACGCAGTATTTT. It encodes CAAHGTIDTDTQYF.

This clonotype has more than one count but fewer than ten. The chain has TRBV24-1 and TRBJ1-1; D is perhaps TRBD1 (6 bases). Germline V gene data show CDR1 as KGHDR and CDR2 as SFDVKD. This CDR3 is built from 14 residues. V was cut by 3 bases and J by 6 bases, with 13 bases left in between. CDR3 sequence reads: CATSDAQGRAEAFF. The CDR3 DNA reads TGTGCCACCAGTGATGCACAGGGAAGGGCTGAAGCTTTCTTT.

This clonotype was detected ten times or more. The chain joins TRBV7-2 to TRBJ2-7; 10 bases map to TRBD2. V trimming: 3 bases; J trimming: 0 bases; junction bases outside the gene matches: 11. Germline V gene sequence: CDR1 SGHTA, CDR2 FQGNSA. The CDR3 is 18 amino acids. The CDR3 here is CASSFKVAGGTGSYEQYF. CDR3 sequence (DNA): TGTGCCAGCAGCTTTAAAGTAGCGGGAGGTACTGGCTCCTACGAGCAGTACTTC.

The chain carries TRBV12-3 or TRBV12-4 and TRBJ1-5; maybe TRBD1 (5 bases). Trimming took 5 bases from V and 4 from J, leaving 24 bases between them. The CDR3 is 18 amino acids. CDR3 in amino acids: CASSPGDRRPMRNQPQHF. The CDR3, as DNA: TGTGCCAGCAGTCCCGGGGACCGCCGGCCCATGCGAAATCAGCCCCAGCATTTT.

In DNA, the CDR3 is TGCGCCAGCAGCCAGCTGAAGGGGGCGCCGGGGTATGGCTACACCTTC. Translation: CASSQLKGAPGYGYTF. This chain uses TRBV4-1 with TRBJ1-2, with 7 bases fitting TRBD1. CDR3 length: 16 amino acids. V was pared by 3 bases and J by 5 bases, with 12 bases of the junction left unmatched. Germline CDR1 is MGHRA and CDR2 is YSYEKL.

V and J are TRBV10-3 and TRBJ2-1, with 8 bases that match TRBD1. V lost 6 bases to trimming and J lost 5 bases; unmatched junction nucleotides: 6. CDR3 length equals 14 residues. Germline V gene lookup returns CDR1 ENHRY and CDR2 SYGVKD. The CDR3 region is CAIRAGQADNEQFF. The DNA of the CDR3 is TGTGCCATCAGGGCGGGACAGGCCGACAATGAGCAGTTCTTC.